A single sample gave rise to the 6 T cell receptor beta chains below, sequenced in a study of blood T cell repertoires in COVID-19. The table came from immunoSEQ multiplex PCR; TCRdb's copy has only in-frame clones and leaves some out. The sample includes 180,000 or so clones, just under 85% seen only once; the top ten take 6.9%. Input material: peripheral blood. The receptors here all came from a human donor with acute or convalescent COVID-19. The donor label of this sample is uncertain.

This chain connects TRBV7-9 to TRBJ1-5; TRBD1 matches at 7 bases. V gave up 7 bases and J gave up 2 bases; unmatched junction bases: 11. The CDR3 contains 16 residues. Per germline, CDR1 SEHNR and CDR2 FQNEAQ (reference sequence). This CDR3 is CASTRQGQCRNQPQHF. The CDR3 nucleotides are TGTGCCAGCACCCGACAGGGACAGTGCCGCAATCAGCCCCAGCATTTT.

The chain has TRBV15 and TRBJ2-1; 7 bases align to TRBD2. With V trimmed by 1 base and J by 5 bases, 8 bases remained unmatched. Germline CDR1 and CDR2: LNHNV and YYDKDF (reference sequence). CDR3 length: 16 residues. The CDR3 coding sequence is TGTGCCACCAGCAGAGTTTGGCTGGCGGGAGACAATGAGCAGTTCTTC. This encodes CATSRVWLAGDNEQFF.

V is TRBV28 and J is TRBJ2-1; 14 bases are a match to TRBD2. Germline V gene lookup returns CDR1 MDHEN and CDR2 SYDVKM. CDR3 size: 15 residues. J was trimmed by 8 bases and V by 4 bases; bases with no gene match: 4. The CDR3 region has the DNA TGTGCCAGCAGTTCCCCGGGACTAGCGGGAGATGAGCAGTTCTTC. This codes for CASSSPGLAGDEQFF.

The rearrangement uses TRBV28 and TRBJ2-1; 13 nucleotides align to TRBD2. V lost 5 bases to trimming and J lost 8 bases; unmatched junction nucleotides: 3. Germline-derived CDR1 and CDR2 are MDHEN and SYDVKM. The CDR3 has 14 residues. This CDR3 is CASSGTSGTDEQFF. As DNA, the CDR3 is TGTGCCAGCAGTGGGACTAGCGGGACGGATGAGCAGTTCTTC. Based on the CDR3 plus reference TRBV28 and TRBJ2-1, the full variable domain is DVKVTQSSRYLVKRTGEKVFLECVQDMDHENMFWYRQDPGLGLRLIYFSYDVKMKEKGDIPEGYSVSREKKERFSLILESASTNQTSMYLCASSGTSGTDEQFFGPGTRLTVL.

V is TRBV5-1 and J is TRBJ2-2, with D hard to call. CDR1 is SGHRS, CDR2 YFSETQ, per germline. The V end lost 0 bases, the J end lost 6 bases, and 6 bases lay between the germline ends. The length of the CDR3 is 13 residues. CDR3 loop: CASSLERAGELFF. The CDR3 DNA sequence: TGCGCCAGCAGCTTGGAGCGAGCCGGGGAGCTGTTTTTT.

This clone was found a few times. The chain employs TRBV10-3 and TRBJ1-1; 8 bases fit TRBD1. J lost 2 bases, V lost 8 bases, and 7 bases had no gene match. The CDR3 is made up of 14 amino acids. CDR1 ENHRY and CDR2 SYGVKD come from the germline V gene. The CDR3 bases are TGTGCCATCTCTTCAGGGGGCGGTAACACTGAAGCTTTCTTT. Protein: CAISSGGGNTEAFF.